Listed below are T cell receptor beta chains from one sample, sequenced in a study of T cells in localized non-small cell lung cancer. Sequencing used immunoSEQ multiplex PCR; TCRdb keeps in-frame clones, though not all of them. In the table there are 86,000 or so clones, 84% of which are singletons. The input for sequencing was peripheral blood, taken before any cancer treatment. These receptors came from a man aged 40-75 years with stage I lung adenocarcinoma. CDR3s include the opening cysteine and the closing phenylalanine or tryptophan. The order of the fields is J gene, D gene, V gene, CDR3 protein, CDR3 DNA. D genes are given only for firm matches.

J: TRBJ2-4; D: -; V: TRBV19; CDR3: CASSTAESSNIQYF; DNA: TGTGCCAGTAGTACGGCTGAGTCCTCGAACATTCAGTACTTC
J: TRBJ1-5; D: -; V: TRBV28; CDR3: CASESPVTGLDQPQHF; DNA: TGTGCCAGCGAGTCGCCCGTAACAGGGTTGGACCAGCCCCAGCATTTT
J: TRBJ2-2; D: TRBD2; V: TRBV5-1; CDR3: CASSLLAGGTGELFF; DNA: TGCGCCAGCAGCTTATTAGCGGGGGGCACCGGGGAGCTGTTTTTT
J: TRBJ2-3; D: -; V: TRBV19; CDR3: CASRFGNTDTQYF; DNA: TGTGCCAGTAGGTTCGGGAACACAGATACGCAGTATTTT
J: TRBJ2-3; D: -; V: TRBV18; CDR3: CASSGDSGTDTQYF; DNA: TGTGCCAGCTCGGGGGATAGCGGCACAGATACGCAGTATTTT
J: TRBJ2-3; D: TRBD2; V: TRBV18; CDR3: CASSPTSGTDTQYF; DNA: TGTGCCAGCTCACCCACTAGCGGCACAGATACGCAGTATTTT
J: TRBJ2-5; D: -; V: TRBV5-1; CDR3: CASSFGRSETQYF; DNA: TGCGCCAGCAGCTTCGGGAGATCGGAGACCCAGTACTTC
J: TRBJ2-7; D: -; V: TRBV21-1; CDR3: CASSLHSRRRVAPVYEQYF; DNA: TGTGCCAGCAGCCTTCACAGCCGGCGGAGGGTGGCCCCGGTCTACGAGCAGTACTTC
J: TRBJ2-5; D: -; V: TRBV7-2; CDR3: CASSLGTGSKTQYF; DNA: TGTGCCAGCAGCTTAGGGACTGGGTCGAAGACCCAGTACTTC
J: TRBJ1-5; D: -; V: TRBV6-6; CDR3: CASRRSGGGDHQPQHF; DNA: TGTGCCAGCAGGCGAAGTGGAGGGGGTGACCATCAGCCCCAGCATTTT
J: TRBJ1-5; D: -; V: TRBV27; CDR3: CASSPSVETVSNQPQHF; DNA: TGTGCCAGCAGCCCGAGTGTTGAAACCGTTAGCAATCAGCCCCAGCATTTT
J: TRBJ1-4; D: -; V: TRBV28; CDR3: CASGLDSLQEKLFF; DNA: TGTGCCAGCGGCTTGGACAGTCTTCAGGAAAAACTGTTTTTT
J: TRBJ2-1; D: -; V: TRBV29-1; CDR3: CSVEVVRGNEQFF; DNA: TGCAGCGTTGAAGTTGTCAGGGGCAATGAGCAGTTCTTC
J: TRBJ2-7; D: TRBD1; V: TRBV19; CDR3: CASSAGQGRQYF; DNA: TGTGCCAGTAGTGCGGGACAGGGTCGGCAGTACTTC
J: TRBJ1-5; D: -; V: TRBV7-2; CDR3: CASSLEGTFSNQPQHF; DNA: TGTGCCAGCAGCTTAGAAGGGACATTTAGCAATCAGCCCCAGCATTTT
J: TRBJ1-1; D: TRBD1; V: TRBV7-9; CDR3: CASTLGQGVTEAFF; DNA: TGTGCCAGCACCCTGGGACAGGGGGTTACTGAAGCTTTCTTT